The 11 T cell receptor beta chains listed next were all sequenced from one sample in a study of cytomegalovirus exposure and HLA in healthy donors. PCR used 60 Vbeta primers and 13 Jbeta primers. The method was immunoSEQ multiplex PCR; TCRdb's version includes in-frame clones alone and lacks a portion of them. The sample has approximately 120,000 clones, roughly 82% seen once. Sequencing used PBMCs. Every receptor here comes from a woman aged 40 to 50 in good health and CMV-seropositive.

In its sample, this clone was seen a few times. The rearrangement uses TRBV4-1 and TRBJ2-1; D call uncertain. V shed 1 base and J shed 6 bases, with 16 bases lying between them. Germline V gene lookup returns CDR1 MGHRA and CDR2 YSYEKL. The CDR3 runs 16 residues. This chain's CDR3 is CASSQAVGASFNEQFF. CDR3 DNA: TGCGCCAGCAGCCAAGCGGTTGGTGCTAGTTTCAATGAGCAGTTCTTC.

V and J are TRBV5-1 and TRBJ2-3; 10 positions match TRBD2. The CDR3 loop spans 14 amino acids. V was clipped by 5 bases and J by 4 bases; unmatched bases: 4. Germline-derived CDR1 and CDR2 are SGHRS and YFSETQ. CDR3 bases: TGCGCCAGCAGTACCAGCGGGAGGGCAGATACGCAGTATTTT. This sequence encodes CASSTSGRADTQYF. Filled out from reference TRBV5-1 and TRBJ2-3, the complete variable domain reads KAGVTQTPRYLIKTRGQQVTLSCSPISGHRSVSWYQQTPGQGLQFLFEYFSETQRNKGNFPGRFSGRQFSNSRSEMNVSTLELGDSALYLCASSTSGRADTQYFGPGTRLTVL.

This chain uses TRBV28 with TRBJ2-6, with D unresolved. The CDR3 has 17 amino acids. The V and J ends lost 10 bases and 1 base respectively, with 20 bases between them. Looked up from germline, CDR1 is MDHEN and CDR2 is SYDVKM. CDR3 nucleotide sequence: TGTGCCACAGCCCCCGCAGGCTTTGGGTCTGGGGCCAACGTCCTGACTTTC. It translates to CATAPAGFGSGANVLTF.

J is TRBJ2-7 and V is TRBV7-2; TRBD2 aligns across 8 bases. The germline gives CDR1 SGHTA, CDR2 FQGNSA. V dropped 2 bases and J dropped 5; count of bases not matched to a gene: 8. This CDR3 spans 15 amino acids. Here the CDR3 reads CASSLFPGGRNEQYF. In nucleotides, the CDR3 is TGTGCCAGCAGCTTATTTCCGGGAGGGCGGAACGAGCAGTACTTC.

The chain links TRBV10-2 to TRBJ1-1; D possibly corresponds to TRBD1 (5 bases). The CDR3 is 15 residues long. Trimming cost V 2 bases and J 5 bases, with 15 bases left between them. Germline CDR1 reads WSHSY; CDR2 reads SAAADI. The chain's CDR3 is CASSEVTGTGTEAFF. In nucleotides, the CDR3 is TGCGCCAGCAGTGAGGTTACAGGTACTGGGACTGAAGCTTTCTTT.

The chain is built from TRBV18 and TRBJ2-1; 14 nucleotides line up with TRBD2. J lost 9 bases, V lost 4 bases, and 14 bases had no gene match. The CDR3 is 18 amino acids. From germline, CDR1 is KGHSH and CDR2 LQKENI. The CDR3: CASSLVGLGLAGVSEQFF. The CDR3 DNA reads TGTGCCAGCTCACTCGTAGGCTTGGGACTAGCGGGAGTTAGTGAGCAGTTCTTC.

V usage is TRBV19 and J usage is TRBJ1-1; 8 bases agree with TRBD1. J gave up 0 bases and V 5 bases, and 5 bases lay outside the gene matches. This CDR3 is built from 15 residues. Germline lookup yields CDR1 LNHDA and CDR2 SQIVND (reference sequence). The chain's CDR3 is CASSPWTGMNTEAFF. The CDR3 DNA follows: TGTGCCAGTAGTCCCTGGACAGGGATGAACACTGAAGCTTTCTTT.

This clone was recorded a few times. The chain employs TRBV28 and TRBJ1-2; weak D call: TRBD1 (5 bases). Germline V lookup: CDR1 MDHEN, CDR2 SYDVKM. The V end was cut by 6 bases, the J end by 7 bases, with 9 bases between. The CDR3 covers 11 residues. The CDR3 reads CASRRQGGYTF. CDR3 in DNA: TGTGCCAGCAGACGCCAGGGTGGCTACACCTTC.

The chain couples TRBV11-2 to TRBJ2-7; 8 nucleotides match TRBD2. Germline assignment: CDR1 SGHAT and CDR2 FQNNGV. J lost 0 bases, V lost 6 bases, and 7 bases had no gene match. The CDR3 contains 15 residues. Here the CDR3 reads CASRSTSGRSYEQYF. CDR3 nucleotides: TGTGCCAGCAGGTCAACTAGCGGCCGCTCCTACGAGCAGTACTTC.

This clone has only one observation. V and J are TRBV28 and TRBJ1-5; 7 nucleotides match TRBD1. The J segment lost 6 bases and the V segment lost 6 bases, leaving 11 bases of the junction unmatched. Germline CDR1 reads MDHEN; CDR2 reads SYDVKM. This CDR3 has 15 residues. The chain's CDR3 is CASSQRQGGAQPQHF. The DNA of the CDR3 is TGTGCCAGCAGCCAAAGACAGGGTGGGGCTCAGCCCCAGCATTTT.

The V and J genes are TRBV15 and TRBJ2-7; 8 positions match TRBD1. The CDR3 totals 15 residues. V trimming: 1 base; J trimming: 3 bases; junction bases outside the gene matches: 5. The V gene's germline CDR1 is LNHNV and CDR2 YYDKDF (reference sequence). CDR3 nucleotides: TGTGCCACCAGCAGAGTAGGGACAGGATACTACGAGCAGTACTTC. Its translation: CATSRVGTGYYEQYF.